The 26 T cell receptor beta chains below all came from one sample that was sequenced in a study of shared clonotypes between healthy human individuals. Measured with immunoSEQ multiplex PCR; TCRdb has only the in-frame clones, and not every one. Of about 2.2 million clones listed, 85% to 95% are singletons. Naive CD8 cells comprised CD45RO-negative, CCR7-positively selected cells, excluding terminally differentiated effector memory CD45RA+ cells. The sample taken for sequencing was naive CD8+ T cells from PBMCs. These receptors originate from a man younger than 35 in good health. Some clones in this sample may be carry-over from other donors' samples.

This clone was observed a single time. The chain links TRBV7-8 to TRBJ2-7; D call uncertain. The CDR3 covers 13 residues. The germline V and J ends were trimmed by 2 bases and 3 bases, with 8 bases remaining between them. CDR1 and CDR2 (germline): SGHVS, FQNEAQ. DNA of the CDR3: TGTGCCAGCAGCTTAAATCCCCTCTACGAGCAGTACTTC. Protein: CASSLNPLYEQYF.

DNA of the CDR3: TGTGCCAGCAGACCAGCTAGCGGGGGGTACAATGAGCAGTTCTTC. Protein sequence: CASRPASGGYNEQFF. The chain carries TRBV7-2 and TRBJ2-1; 11 bases are shared with TRBD2. This CDR3 is 15 amino acids long. J lost 4 bases, V lost 6 bases, and 5 bases had no gene match. The germline CDR1 and CDR2 sequences are SGHTA and FQGNSA.

V and J are TRBV16 and TRBJ1-5; 8 bases align to TRBD1. Trimming at V came to 4 bases and at J to 7 bases, leaving 3 bases not matched to a gene. This CDR3 spans 13 amino acids. Germline V CDR1 and CDR2: KGHSY, FQNENV. CDR3 DNA: TGTGCCAGCAGCCTGGACAGGGTCCAGCCCCAGCATTTT. It translates to CASSLDRVQPQHF.

This sequence joins TRBV25-1 and TRBJ1-6, with 10 bases identical to TRBD1. V lost 4 bases to trimming and J lost 10 bases; unmatched junction nucleotides: 7. The CDR3 is 15 amino acids. Germline V CDR1 and CDR2: MGHDK, SYGVNS. The CDR3 here is CASSVTGGANSPLHF. The CDR3 DNA is TGTGCCAGCAGTGTGACAGGGGGCGCGAACTCACCCCTCCACTTT.

The chain recombines TRBV4-2 with TRBJ1-2, with TRBD1 matching over 10 bases. V lost 2 bases to trimming and J lost 5 bases; unmatched junction nucleotides: 2. Germline V CDR1 and CDR2: LGHNA, YNFKEQ. This CDR3 is 14 amino acids long. The CDR3 DNA sequence: TGTGCCAGCAGCCAAACGGACAGGGGGTATGGCTACACCTTC. Translation gives CASSQTDRGYGYTF.

V and J are TRBV5-1 and TRBJ1-2, with a possible D match to TRBD1 (6 bases). V was clipped by 4 bases and J by 6 bases, with 25 bases between them. Per the germline V gene, CDR1 is SGHRS and CDR2 is YFSETQ. This CDR3 has 17 amino acids. In DNA form, the CDR3 reads TGCGCCAGCAGCGCAACGACCACAGGGCCATTATACGATGGCTACACCTTC. Its translation is CASSATTTGPLYDGYTF.

This clone was counted a few times. The chain joins TRBV14 to TRBJ1-2; possibly TRBD1 for D (6 bases). Germline-derived CDR1 and CDR2 are SGHDN and FVKESK. Trimming took 4 bases from V and 7 from J, leaving 25 bases between them. The length of the CDR3 is 17 residues. Here the CDR3 reads CASSPNNGRRGTFGYTF. DNA for the CDR3: TGTGCCAGCAGCCCTAACAACGGACGGAGGGGGACCTTTGGCTACACCTTC.

The chain is built from TRBV27 and TRBJ1-1, with D possibly being TRBD1 (5 bases). CDR1 is MNHEY and CDR2 is SMNVEV in the germline V gene (reference sequence). This CDR3 is 18 amino acids long. Trimming cost V 5 bases and J 0 bases, with 22 bases left between them. The CDR3 here is CASSPNPPGISMNTEAFF. CDR3 nucleotide sequence: TGTGCCAGCAGTCCAAACCCCCCAGGGATCTCGATGAACACTGAAGCTTTCTTT.

This clone has just one count. The chain couples TRBV18 to TRBJ2-2; 8 bases are a match to TRBD1. Trimming removed 2 bases from V and 6 bases from J; junction bases left unmatched: 8. This CDR3 comprises 16 residues. Germline assignment: CDR1 KGHSH and CDR2 LQKENI. The CDR3 region has the DNA TGTGCCAGCTCACCATACGACATGACAGGGGCCGGGGAGCTGTTTTTT. Protein: CASSPYDMTGAGELFF. Full variable domain (outside the CDR3, taken from reference TRBV18 and TRBJ2-2): NAGVMQNPRHLVRRRGQEARLRCSPMKGHSHVYWYRQLPEEGLKFMVYLQKENIIDESGMPKERFSAEFPKEGPSILRIQQVVRGDSAAYFCASSPYDMTGAGELFFGEGSRLTVL.

The chain uses TRBV28 and TRBJ1-2, with 9 nucleotides matching TRBD1. In germline, CDR1 is MDHEN, CDR2 SYDVKM. After removal of 5 bases from V and 4 bases from J, the junction contained 14 bases not matched to a gene. The CDR3 runs to 17 residues. The CDR3 spells CASSLHTGQGSSYGYTF. CDR3 DNA: TGTGCCAGCAGTCTACATACGGGACAGGGCTCTTCCTATGGCTACACCTTC.

V usage is TRBV28 and J usage is TRBJ1-1; 8 bases line up with TRBD1. The ends lost 6 bases at V and 6 bases at J; junction bases unmatched: 9. The CDR3 covers 14 residues. Germline V gives CDR1 MDHEN, CDR2 SYDVKM. CDR3 amino acids: CASRNGQGGAEAFF. DNA of the CDR3: TGTGCCAGCAGAAACGGACAGGGAGGCGCTGAAGCTTTCTTT.

The rearrangement joins TRBV10-3 to TRBJ2-3; 10 bases align to TRBD2. Germline V lookup: CDR1 ENHRY, CDR2 SYGVKD. Trimming cost V 0 bases and J 5 bases; bases outside gene matches: 8. The CDR3 totals 17 residues. CDR3 in amino acids: CAISESGLAGGEDTQYF. Here the CDR3 DNA reads TGTGCCATCAGTGAGTCGGGGTTAGCGGGAGGTGAAGATACGCAGTATTTT.

In this sample, this clone turned up once. The V and J genes are TRBV28 and TRBJ2-7; possible D gene TRBD1, 5 bases. The CDR3 length is 16 residues. Trimming cost V 5 bases and J 1 base, with 18 bases left between them. Germline V lookup: CDR1 MDHEN, CDR2 SYDVKM. The CDR3 DNA reads as TGTGCCAGCAGTAAGACACTACTGACAGCTTCCTACGAGCAGTACTTC. Its translation is CASSKTLLTASYEQYF. Combining the CDR3 with reference TRBV28 and TRBJ2-7 gives the whole variable domain DVKVTQSSRYLVKRTGEKVFLECVQDMDHENMFWYRQDPGLGLRLIYFSYDVKMKEKGDIPEGYSVSREKKERFSLILESASTNQTSMYLCASSKTLLTASYEQYFGPGTRLTVT.

The chain uses TRBV5-1 and TRBJ2-3, with 7 bases fitting TRBD2. J lost 4 bases, V lost 7 bases, and 12 bases had no gene match. The germline CDR1 and CDR2 sequences are SGHRS and YFSETQ. This CDR3 region has 15 residues. Written as DNA, the CDR3 is TGCGCCAGCCGGAGCGGGAAAGGCCTGGCAGATACGCAGTATTTT. Protein sequence: CASRSGKGLADTQYF.

This rearrangement joins TRBV7-8 to TRBJ2-1; TRBD1 or TRBD2 may be the D gene (5 bases each). Germline assignment: CDR1 SGHVS and CDR2 FQNEAQ. Between the trimmed V and J ends, which lost 4 bases and 8 bases, there was a span of 12 bases. This CDR3 contains 13 residues. As DNA, the CDR3 is TGTGCCAGCAGCTCGGGGCCCAAGGATGAGCAGTTCTTC. Protein sequence: CASSSGPKDEQFF.

The chain joins TRBV13 to TRBJ2-1; D is unresolved. V lost 4 bases to trimming and J lost 6 bases, with 19 bases between them. Germline V gives CDR1 PRHDT, CDR2 FYEKMQ (reference sequence). There are 16 residues in the CDR3. DNA for the CDR3: TGTGCCAGCAGCTCCCGCGGTAGGATGACGTTCAATGAGCAGTTCTTC. Its protein product is CASSSRGRMTFNEQFF.

In nucleotides, the CDR3 is TGTGCCAGCTCACCAAGGAGCGGGAGATCCTACGAGCAGTACTTC. Translating it yields CASSPRSGRSYEQYF. The gene calls are TRBV18 and TRBJ2-7; 8 bases agree with TRBD2. The CDR3 contains 15 residues. V lost 2 bases, J lost 1 base, and 4 bases stayed unmatched. The germline V gene has CDR1 KGHSH and CDR2 LQKENI.

On this clone: Other DNA sequences of this sample code for an identical CDR3. The rearrangement uses TRBV28 and TRBJ1-5; D call uncertain. CDR1 is MDHEN, CDR2 SYDVKM, per germline. The CDR3 is 14 amino acids. Trimming removed 2 bases at V and 0 bases at J, with 5 bases between. CDR3 region: CASSLEGSNQPQHF. CDR3 coding DNA: TGTGCCAGCAGTTTAGAGGGTAGCAATCAGCCCCAGCATTTT.

This chain links TRBV28 with TRBJ2-3; TRBD2 is a possible D gene (6 bases). The CDR3 runs to 16 residues. Trimming removed 4 bases at V and 5 bases at J, with 19 bases between. Germline values: CDR1 MDHEN, CDR2 SYDVKM. The CDR3 region is CASSSTREKGGDTQYF. DNA for the CDR3: TGTGCCAGCAGTTCCACCAGGGAGAAGGGAGGAGATACGCAGTATTTT.

The CDR3 DNA sequence: TGTGCCAGCAGCTACCGCCTGGCAGATAATTACAATGAGCAGTTCTTC. As protein: CASSYRLADNYNEQFF. This chain joins TRBV5-5 and TRBJ2-1; D unresolved. This CDR3 region has 16 residues. Germline V gives CDR1 SGHKS, CDR2 YYEKEE (reference sequence). V lost 3 bases to trimming and J lost 4 bases, with 17 bases between them.

The V gene is TRBV5-6, the J gene TRBJ1-4; D gene unclear. In germline, CDR1 is SGHDT, CDR2 YYEEEE. Trimming took 3 bases from V and 5 from J, leaving 14 bases between them. CDR3 length: 15 residues. In nucleotides, the CDR3 is TGTGCCAGCAGCTCGGGCGGGAATATAAATGAAAAACTGTTTTTT. Residues: CASSSGGNINEKLFF.

The V call is TRBV27, the J call TRBJ2-3; tentative D call: TRBD1 (6 bases). The V gene lost 1 base and the J gene lost 0 bases, with 11 bases spanning the gap. This CDR3 is built from 16 residues. Germline V gene sequence: CDR1 MNHEY, CDR2 SMNVEV (reference sequence). This chain's CDR3 is CASSLFADSSTDTQYF. DNA for the CDR3: TGTGCCAGCAGTTTATTCGCGGACAGCAGCACAGATACGCAGTATTTT.

V and J are TRBV19 and TRBJ2-7, with a weak D call TRBD2 (6 bases). The CDR3 covers 14 residues. Germline V gene lookup returns CDR1 LNHDA and CDR2 SQIVND (reference sequence). V lost 4 bases and J 4 bases, leaving 14 bases between the germline ends. The CDR3 reads CASSRGDPQYEQYF. As DNA, the CDR3 is TGTGCCAGTAGTAGGGGGGACCCGCAATACGAGCAGTACTTC.

CDR3 sequence (DNA): TGTGCCAGCTCACCGGACAGGGCTGGCTACACCTTC. The encoded protein is CASSPDRAGYTF. This chain joins TRBV18 and TRBJ1-2, with 8 bases matching TRBD1. CDR1 and CDR2 (germline): KGHSH, LQKENI. CDR3 length equals 12 residues. Trimming cost V 3 bases and J 7 bases; bases outside gene matches: 1.

This chain connects TRBV5-4 to TRBJ2-7; no clear D gene. The germline CDR1 and CDR2 sequences are SGHNT and YYREEE (reference sequence). V was trimmed by 0 bases and J by 3 bases, leaving 13 bases between them. The CDR3 spans 15 residues. This CDR3 reads CASSLAGASIYEQYF. The CDR3 coding sequence is TGTGCCAGCAGCTTGGCTGGCGCTTCTATCTACGAGCAGTACTTC.

This rearrangement joins TRBV7-9 to TRBJ1-1; TRBD1 is a possible D gene (6 bases). The CDR3 consists of 14 residues. Looked up from germline, CDR1 is SEHNR and CDR2 is FQNEAQ (reference sequence). With 4 bases removed from V and 11 bases from J, the gap between germline ends came to 20 bases. The CDR3 DNA reads TGTGCCAGCAGCTCGAGGGGGTTTGCCGGCTTGGCTTTCTTT. It is translated as CASSSRGFAGLAFF.